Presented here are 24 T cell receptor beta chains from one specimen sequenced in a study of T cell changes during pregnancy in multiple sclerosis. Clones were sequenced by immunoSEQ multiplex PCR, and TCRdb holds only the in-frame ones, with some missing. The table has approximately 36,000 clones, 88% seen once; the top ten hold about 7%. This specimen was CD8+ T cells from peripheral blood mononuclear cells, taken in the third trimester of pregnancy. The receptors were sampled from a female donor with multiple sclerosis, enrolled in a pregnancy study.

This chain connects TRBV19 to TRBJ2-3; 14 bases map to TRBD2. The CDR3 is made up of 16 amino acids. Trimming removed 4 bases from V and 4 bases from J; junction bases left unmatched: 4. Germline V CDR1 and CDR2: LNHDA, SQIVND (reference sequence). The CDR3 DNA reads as TGTGCCAGTAGTAGCGGGACTAGCGGGGGTCCAGATACGCAGTATTTT. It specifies CASSSGTSGGPDTQYF.

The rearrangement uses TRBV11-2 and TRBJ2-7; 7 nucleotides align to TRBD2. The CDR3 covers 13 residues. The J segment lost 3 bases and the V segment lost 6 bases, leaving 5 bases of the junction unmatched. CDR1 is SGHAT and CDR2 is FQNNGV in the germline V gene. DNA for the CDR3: TGTGCCAGCAGGGGAGGGGCCTACTACGAGCAGTACTTC. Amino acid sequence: CASRGGAYYEQYF.

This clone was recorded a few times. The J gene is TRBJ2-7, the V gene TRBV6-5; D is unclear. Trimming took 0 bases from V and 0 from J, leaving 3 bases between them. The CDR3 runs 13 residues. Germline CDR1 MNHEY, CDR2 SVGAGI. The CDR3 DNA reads TGTGCCAGCAGTTACTCCAGCTCCTACGAGCAGTACTTC. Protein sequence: CASSYSSSYEQYF.

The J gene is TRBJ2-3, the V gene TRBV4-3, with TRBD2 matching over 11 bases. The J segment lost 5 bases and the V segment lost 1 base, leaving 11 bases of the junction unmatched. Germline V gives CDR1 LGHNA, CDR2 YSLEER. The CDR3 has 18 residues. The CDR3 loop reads CASSQASLTSGVLDTQYF. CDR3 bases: TGCGCCAGCAGCCAAGCTTCCCTGACTAGCGGGGTTCTAGATACGCAGTATTTT.

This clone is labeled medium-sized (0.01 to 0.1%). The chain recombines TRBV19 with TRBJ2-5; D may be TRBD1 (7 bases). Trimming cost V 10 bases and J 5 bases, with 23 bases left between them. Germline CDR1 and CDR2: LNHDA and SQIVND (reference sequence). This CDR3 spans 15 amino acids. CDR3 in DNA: TGTGCCACCCAGGGGGGTGGCAAAAGGGGGGAGACCCAGTACTTC. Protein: CATQGGGKRGETQYF.

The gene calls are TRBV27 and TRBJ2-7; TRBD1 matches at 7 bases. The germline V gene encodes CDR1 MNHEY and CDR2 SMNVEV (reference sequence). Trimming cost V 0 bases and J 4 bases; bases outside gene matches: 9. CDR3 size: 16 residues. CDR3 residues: CASSLSWDSLRYEQYF. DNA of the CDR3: TGTGCCAGCAGTTTATCATGGGACAGCCTTAGGTACGAGCAGTACTTC.

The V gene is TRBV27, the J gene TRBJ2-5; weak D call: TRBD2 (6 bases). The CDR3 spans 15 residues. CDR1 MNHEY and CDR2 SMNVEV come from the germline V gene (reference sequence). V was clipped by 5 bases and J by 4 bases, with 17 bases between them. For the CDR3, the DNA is TGTGCCAGCAGTCTCTCGGGGGACCCCCGAGAGACCCAGTACTTC. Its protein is CASSLSGDPRETQYF.

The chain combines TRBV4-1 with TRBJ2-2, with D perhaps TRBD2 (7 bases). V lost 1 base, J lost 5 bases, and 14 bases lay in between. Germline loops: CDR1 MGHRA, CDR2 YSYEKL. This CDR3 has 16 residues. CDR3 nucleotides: TGCGCCAGCAGCCAAGCGGGGGGCTTGGGGACCGGGGAGCTGTTTTTT. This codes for CASSQAGGLGTGELFF.

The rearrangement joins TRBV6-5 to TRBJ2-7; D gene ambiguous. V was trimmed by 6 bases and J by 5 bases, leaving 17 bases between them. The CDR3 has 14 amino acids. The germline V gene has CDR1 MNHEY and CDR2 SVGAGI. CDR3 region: CASSPVIGPDEQYF. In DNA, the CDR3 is TGTGCCAGCAGCCCCGTGATTGGGCCGGACGAGCAGTACTTC.

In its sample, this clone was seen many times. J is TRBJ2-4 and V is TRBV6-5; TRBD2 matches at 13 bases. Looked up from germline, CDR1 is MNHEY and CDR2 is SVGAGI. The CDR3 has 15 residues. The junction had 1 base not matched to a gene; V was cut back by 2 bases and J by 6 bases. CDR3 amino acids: CASSYTSGGVNIQYF. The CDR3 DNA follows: TGTGCCAGCAGTTACACTAGCGGGGGGGTAAACATTCAGTACTTC.

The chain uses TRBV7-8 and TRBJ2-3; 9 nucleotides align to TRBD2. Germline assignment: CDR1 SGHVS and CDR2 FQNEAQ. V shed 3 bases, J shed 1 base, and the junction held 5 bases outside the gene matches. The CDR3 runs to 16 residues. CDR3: CASSLRGGGGTDTQYF. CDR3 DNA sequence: TGTGCCAGCAGCTTGCGGGGGGGAGGAGGCACAGATACGCAGTATTTT. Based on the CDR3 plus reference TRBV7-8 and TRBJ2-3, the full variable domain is GAGVSQSPRYKVAKRGQDVALRCDPISGHVSLFWYQQALGQGPEFLTYFQNEAQLDKSGLPSDRFFAERPEGSVSTLKIQRTQQEDSAVYLCASSLRGGGGTDTQYFGPGTRLTVL.

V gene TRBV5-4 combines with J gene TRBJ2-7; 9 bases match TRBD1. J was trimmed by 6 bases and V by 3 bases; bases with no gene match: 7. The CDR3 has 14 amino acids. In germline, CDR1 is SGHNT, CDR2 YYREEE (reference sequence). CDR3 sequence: CASSSQQGALEQYF. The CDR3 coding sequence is TGTGCCAGCAGCTCCCAACAGGGGGCGCTCGAGCAGTACTTC.

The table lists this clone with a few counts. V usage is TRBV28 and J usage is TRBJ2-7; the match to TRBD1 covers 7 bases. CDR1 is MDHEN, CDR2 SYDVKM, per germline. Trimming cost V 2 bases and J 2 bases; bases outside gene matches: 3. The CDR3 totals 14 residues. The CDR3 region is CASSLRDSPYEQYF. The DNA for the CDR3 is TGTGCCAGCAGTTTAAGGGACAGCCCCTACGAGCAGTACTTC. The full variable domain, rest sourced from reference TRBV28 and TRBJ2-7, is DVKVTQSSRYLVKRTGEKVFLECVQDMDHENMFWYRQDPGLGLRLIYFSYDVKMKEKGDIPEGYSVSREKKERFSLILESASTNQTSMYLCASSLRDSPYEQYFGPGTRLTVT.

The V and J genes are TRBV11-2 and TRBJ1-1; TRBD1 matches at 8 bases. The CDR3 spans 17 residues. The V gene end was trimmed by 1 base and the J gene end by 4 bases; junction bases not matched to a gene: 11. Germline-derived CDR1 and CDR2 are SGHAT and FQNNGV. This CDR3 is CASSLGTGRYGGTEAFF. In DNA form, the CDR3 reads TGTGCCAGCAGCTTAGGGACAGGGAGGTACGGGGGCACTGAAGCTTTCTTT.

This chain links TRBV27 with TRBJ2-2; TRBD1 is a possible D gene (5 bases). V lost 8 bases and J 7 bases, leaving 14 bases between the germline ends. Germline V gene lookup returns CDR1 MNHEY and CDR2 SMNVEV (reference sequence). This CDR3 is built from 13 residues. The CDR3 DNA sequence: TGTGCCAGCCGGCCCCTCCAGGGCGGGGAGCTGTTTTTT. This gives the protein CASRPLQGGELFF.

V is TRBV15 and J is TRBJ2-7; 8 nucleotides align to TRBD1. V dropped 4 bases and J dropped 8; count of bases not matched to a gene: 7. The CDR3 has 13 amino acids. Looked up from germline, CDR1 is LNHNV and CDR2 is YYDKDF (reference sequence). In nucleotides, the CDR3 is TGTGCCACCAGCATCCCGACAGGGGCTAAGCAGTACTTC. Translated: CATSIPTGAKQYF.

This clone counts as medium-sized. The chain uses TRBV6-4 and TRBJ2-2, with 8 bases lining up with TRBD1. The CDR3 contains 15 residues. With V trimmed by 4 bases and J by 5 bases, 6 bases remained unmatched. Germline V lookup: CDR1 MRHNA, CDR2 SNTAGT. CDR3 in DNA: TGTGCCAGCAGTGTTCAGGGGGCAGATACCGGGGAGCTGTTTTTT. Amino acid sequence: CASSVQGADTGELFF.

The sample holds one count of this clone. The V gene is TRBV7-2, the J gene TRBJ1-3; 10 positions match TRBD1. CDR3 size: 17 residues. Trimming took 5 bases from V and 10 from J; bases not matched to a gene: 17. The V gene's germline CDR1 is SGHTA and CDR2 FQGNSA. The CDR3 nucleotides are TGTGCCAGCAGCCACCGGGCTCCGGGACAGGGGATCGGGACCATATATTTT. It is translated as CASSHRAPGQGIGTIYF.

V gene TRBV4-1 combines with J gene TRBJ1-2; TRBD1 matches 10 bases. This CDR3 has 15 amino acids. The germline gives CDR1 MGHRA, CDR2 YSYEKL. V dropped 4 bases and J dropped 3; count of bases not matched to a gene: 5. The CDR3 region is CASSLMGTGDYGYTF. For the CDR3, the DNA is TGCGCCAGCAGCCTGATGGGGACAGGGGACTATGGCTACACCTTC.

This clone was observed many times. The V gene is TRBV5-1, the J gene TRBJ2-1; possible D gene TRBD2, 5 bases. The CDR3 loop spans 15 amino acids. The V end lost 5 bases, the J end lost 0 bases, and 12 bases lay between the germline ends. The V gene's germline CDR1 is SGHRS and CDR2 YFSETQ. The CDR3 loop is CASRGGEYSYNEQFF. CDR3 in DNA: TGCGCCAGCAGAGGTGGGGAGTACTCCTACAATGAGCAGTTCTTC. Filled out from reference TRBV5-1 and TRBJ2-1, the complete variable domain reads KAGVTQTPRYLIKTRGQQVTLSCSPISGHRSVSWYQQTPGQGLQFLFEYFSETQRNKGNFPGRFSGRQFSNSRSEMNVSTLELGDSALYLCASRGGEYSYNEQFFGPGTRLTVL.

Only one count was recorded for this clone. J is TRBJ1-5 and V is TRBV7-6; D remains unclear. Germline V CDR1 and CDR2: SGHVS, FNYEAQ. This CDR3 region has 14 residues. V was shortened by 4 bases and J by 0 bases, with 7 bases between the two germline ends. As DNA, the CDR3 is TGTGCCAGCAGCTCGGTTGTTAGCAATCAGCCCCAGCATTTT. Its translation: CASSSVVSNQPQHF.

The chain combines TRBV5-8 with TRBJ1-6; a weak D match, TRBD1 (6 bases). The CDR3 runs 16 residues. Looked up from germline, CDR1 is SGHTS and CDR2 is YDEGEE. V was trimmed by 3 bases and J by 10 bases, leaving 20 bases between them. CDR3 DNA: TGTGCCAGCAGCTATTACGTGGGCAGGGGTTTGTCACCCCTCCACTTT. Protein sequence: CASSYYVGRGLSPLHF.

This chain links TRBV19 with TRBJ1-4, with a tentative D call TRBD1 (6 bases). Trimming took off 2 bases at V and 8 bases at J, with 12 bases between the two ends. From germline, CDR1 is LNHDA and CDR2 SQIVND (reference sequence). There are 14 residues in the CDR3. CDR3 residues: CASSINGTPEKLFF. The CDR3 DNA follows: TGTGCCAGTAGTATAAACGGGACACCCGAAAAACTGTTTTTT.

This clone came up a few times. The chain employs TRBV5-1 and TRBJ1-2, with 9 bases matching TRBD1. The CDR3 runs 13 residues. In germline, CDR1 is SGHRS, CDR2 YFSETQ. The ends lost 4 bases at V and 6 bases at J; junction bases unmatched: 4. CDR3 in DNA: TGCGCCAGCAGCCCGACAGGGGGTAATGGCTACACCTTC. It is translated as CASSPTGGNGYTF.